This TCR beta chain was sequenced for a study of shared T cell receptors in the human thymus. Profiling relied on immunoSEQ multiplex PCR, and the TCRdb table lists in-frame clones only, not all of them. The data contain some 700,000 clones, approximately 83% of them seen just once; the ten biggest clones take up more than 0.01%. These data were also filed under a second study, of human thymus T cells. That study adds: Corrective surgery for congenital heart defects was being performed on the healthy Finnish infants who were the donors. Resections that were taken during corrective heart surgery supplied the thymus tissue. An apparent bias in V and J gene usage was seen in thymic and blood repertoires.

The sequence was collected from a girl in the first two years of life with a congenital heart defect. Sequencing was performed on thymocytes.

CDR3: CASSIRGGANEQFF. The DNA for the CDR3 is TGTGCCAGTAGTATCCGAGGCGGGGCCAATGAGCAGTTCTTC. The chain joins TRBV19 to TRBJ2-1; possibly TRBD2 for D (6 bases). The CDR3 is 14 amino acids. V lost 3 bases to trimming and J lost 6 bases, with 12 bases between them. The germline gives CDR1 LNHDA, CDR2 SQIVND (reference sequence).